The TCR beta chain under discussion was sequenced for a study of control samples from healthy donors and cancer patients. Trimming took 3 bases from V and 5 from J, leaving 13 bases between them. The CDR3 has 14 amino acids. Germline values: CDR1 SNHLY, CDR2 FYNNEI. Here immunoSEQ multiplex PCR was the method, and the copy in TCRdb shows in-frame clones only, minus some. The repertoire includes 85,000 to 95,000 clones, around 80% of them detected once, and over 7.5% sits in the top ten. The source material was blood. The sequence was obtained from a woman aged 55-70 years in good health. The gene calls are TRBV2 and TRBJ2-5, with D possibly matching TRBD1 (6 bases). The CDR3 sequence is CASSEGAARETQYF. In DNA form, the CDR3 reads TGTGCCAGCAGTGAGGGGGCGGCCCGGGAGACCCAGTACTTC.